A single sample gave rise to the 23 T cell receptor beta chains below, sequenced in a study of shared clonotypes between healthy human individuals. Produced via immunoSEQ multiplex PCR; TCRdb's table is partial and in-frame only. The sample has some 980,000 clones; around three quarters are singletons. Material: memory CD4+ T cells sorted from blood. Subset specified: CD45RA-negative fraction. These receptors came from a man aged 18 to 29 in good health.

The chain carries TRBV27 and TRBJ1-1, with 8 bases identical to TRBD1. Looked up from germline, CDR1 is MNHEY and CDR2 is SMNVEV (reference sequence). This CDR3 region has 15 residues. After removal of 6 bases from V and 4 bases from J, the junction contained 10 bases not matched to a gene. CDR3 bases: TGTGCCAGCAGCGGACAGGGTAGGATAGGCACTGAAGCTTTCTTT. It encodes CASSGQGRIGTEAFF.

V is TRBV5-1 and J is TRBJ2-6; 8 positions agree with TRBD1. This CDR3 is built from 16 residues. Germline V gene lookup returns CDR1 SGHRS and CDR2 YFSETQ. V dropped 6 bases and J dropped 2; count of bases not matched to a gene: 7. For the CDR3, the DNA is TGCGCCAGCACCCCGGGACAGGAAGCTGGGGCCAACGTCCTGACTTTC. Translating it yields CASTPGQEAGANVLTF. Using reference TRBV5-1 and TRBJ2-6 for the parts outside the CDR3, the full variable domain is KAGVTQTPRYLIKTRGQQVTLSCSPISGHRSVSWYQQTPGQGLQFLFEYFSETQRNKGNFPGRFSGRQFSNSRSEMNVSTLELGDSALYLCASTPGQEAGANVLTFGAGSRLTVL.

The chain recombines TRBV10-2 with TRBJ2-7, with 10 bases lining up with TRBD2. The V gene end was trimmed by 6 bases and the J gene end by 3 bases; junction bases not matched to a gene: 14. Germline CDR1 reads WSHSY; CDR2 reads SAAADI. The CDR3 spans 17 residues. In DNA form, the CDR3 reads TGCGCCAGCAGCCCCTGGACACCGGGACTAGCGCGCTACGAGCAGTACTTC. Translation gives CASSPWTPGLARYEQYF.

The chain combines TRBV6-5 with TRBJ2-3; 9 bases agree with TRBD2. Looked up from germline, CDR1 is MNHEY and CDR2 is SVGAGI. This CDR3 is 16 amino acids long. The V gene end was trimmed by 0 bases and the J gene end by 1 base; junction bases not matched to a gene: 2. The CDR3 is CASSYSSSGGTDTQYF. CDR3 DNA: TGTGCCAGCAGTTACTCGTCTAGCGGGGGCACAGATACGCAGTATTTT.

Remarks on this clone: This sample includes further DNA sequences coding for the same CDR3. The chain is built from TRBV19 and TRBJ1-5; 7 nucleotides agree with TRBD1. This CDR3 comprises 16 residues. CDR1 and CDR2 (germline): LNHDA, SQIVND (reference sequence). Trimming removed 5 bases from V and 2 bases from J; junction bases left unmatched: 9. The CDR3 nucleotides are TGTGCCAGTAGTCCCCGCACAGGGGACGGCAATCAGCCCCAGCATTTT. Translation: CASSPRTGDGNQPQHF. Complete variable domain (other parts from reference TRBV19 and TRBJ1-5): DGGITQSPKYLFRKEGQNVTLSCEQNLNHDAMYWYRQDPGQGLRLIYYSQIVNDFQKGDIAEGYSVSREKKESFPLTVTSAQKNPTAFYLCASSPRTGDGNQPQHFGDGTRLSIL.

V is TRBV18 and J is TRBJ1-1; 12 bases align to TRBD1. After removal of 3 bases from V and 4 bases from J, the junction contained 3 bases not matched to a gene. CDR3 size: 15 residues. Germline CDR1 and CDR2: KGHSH and LQKENI. This CDR3 reads CASSPGQGAFTEAFF. The DNA for the CDR3 is TGTGCCAGCTCACCGGGACAGGGGGCATTCACTGAAGCTTTCTTT.

This clone was seen more than once but under ten times. V usage is TRBV5-1 and J usage is TRBJ2-4, with 7 bases fitting TRBD1. Per germline, CDR1 SGHRS and CDR2 YFSETQ. J gave up 4 bases and V 3 bases, and 4 bases lay outside the gene matches. The CDR3 totals 14 residues. CDR3 bases: TGCGCCAGCAGCTCGGGGACAGCGAAAAACATTCAGTACTTC. Protein: CASSSGTAKNIQYF.

This clone was recorded once. The rearrangement uses TRBV5-1 and TRBJ2-3, with TRBD2 identical over 10 bases. From germline, CDR1 is SGHRS and CDR2 YFSETQ. The CDR3 is made up of 15 amino acids. V gave up 2 bases and J gave up 2 bases; unmatched junction bases: 2. The CDR3 DNA reads TGCGCCAGCAGCTTTAGCGGGGGGCCCACAGATACGCAGTATTTT. Encoded protein: CASSFSGGPTDTQYF.

The gene calls are TRBV5-1 and TRBJ1-2; 7 bases agree with TRBD1. J lost 2 bases, V lost 4 bases, and 5 bases had no gene match. The germline CDR1 and CDR2 sequences are SGHRS and YFSETQ. The CDR3 has 14 residues. The CDR3 DNA sequence: TGCGCCAGCAGCCCTCCGACAGGGAACTATGGCTACACCTTC. Its translation: CASSPPTGNYGYTF.

V gene TRBV6-5 combines with J gene TRBJ2-5, with TRBD1 matching over 11 bases. Losses at the gene ends were 0 bases for V and 6 bases for J; bases not matched to a gene: 6. Germline V lookup: CDR1 MNHEY, CDR2 SVGAGI. This CDR3 has 16 amino acids. The CDR3 DNA sequence: TGTGCCAGCAGTTACTCGGGACAGGGGGGACGAAAGACCCAGTACTTC. Protein: CASSYSGQGGRKTQYF.

The chain is built from TRBV30 and TRBJ2-3, with a tentative D call TRBD2 (6 bases). Deletions cut 3 bases from V and 1 base from J, with 11 bases between. The CDR3 is 14 residues long. Germline CDR1 GTSNPN, CDR2 SVGIG (reference sequence). The CDR3 nucleotides are TGTGCCTGGAGCTTCGGAGGGGGCACAGATACGCAGTATTTT. It encodes CAWSFGGGTDTQYF.

This clone was found once. CDR3 residues: CSVGWSKSSYNEQFF. CDR3 DNA: TGCAGCGTTGGGTGGTCTAAAAGCTCCTACAATGAGCAGTTCTTC. The chain links TRBV29-1 to TRBJ2-1; D gene ambiguous. Trimming cost V 4 bases and J 0 bases, with 13 bases left between them. Germline CDR1 and CDR2: SQVTM and ANQGSEA. This CDR3 region has 15 residues.

The chain carries TRBV6-6 and TRBJ1-1; D gene ambiguous. Trimming took 6 bases from V and 0 from J, leaving 11 bases between them. The CDR3 has 14 amino acids. CDR1 and CDR2 from the germline V gene are MNHNY and SVGAGI (reference sequence). The CDR3 sequence is CASRRSGVNTEAFF. As DNA, the CDR3 is TGTGCCAGCAGGCGGTCTGGGGTGAACACTGAAGCTTTCTTT.

DNA of the CDR3: TGTGCCAGCAGCTTGACGGGCCAGGGCATCTCTGGAAACACCATATATTTT. Amino acid sequence: CASSLTGQGISGNTIYF. The V call is TRBV5-6, the J call TRBJ1-3, with a weak D call TRBD1 (5 bases). With 1 base removed from V and 0 bases from J, the gap between germline ends came to 14 bases. There are 17 residues in the CDR3. Germline V gene sequence: CDR1 SGHDT, CDR2 YYEEEE.

The chain uses TRBV12-5 and TRBJ1-5, with 9 bases matching TRBD1. The CDR3 covers 18 residues. V gave up 0 bases and J gave up 3 bases; unmatched junction bases: 9. Per germline, CDR1 LGHNT and CDR2 FRNRAP. Here the CDR3 reads CASGLVLKQGANNQPQHF. The DNA of the CDR3 is TGTGCTAGTGGTTTGGTACTCAAACAGGGGGCAAACAATCAGCCCCAGCATTTT.

This clone was detected only once. This likely stems from a read error, as it lies one base from a far larger clone. The rearrangement uses TRBV6-6 and TRBJ2-7; the match to TRBD1 covers 9 bases. Trimming cost V 6 bases and J 1 base; bases outside gene matches: 4. This CDR3 has 14 amino acids. Germline V gene data show CDR1 as MNHNY and CDR2 as SVGAGI (reference sequence). CDR3 loop: CASSPGTGSYEQYF. In DNA, the CDR3 is TGTGCCAGCAGCCCAGGGACAGGGTCCTACGAGCAGTACTTC.

This clone has a handful of counts. The sample has other DNA sequences that encode this CDR3 too. The chain has TRBV2 and TRBJ2-3; 9 bases align to TRBD2. This CDR3 is 14 amino acids long. With 5 bases clipped from V and 3 bases from J, the junction kept 3 bases outside the gene matches. The V gene's germline CDR1 is SNHLY and CDR2 FYNNEI. The CDR3 protein is CASSRTSETDTQYF. The CDR3 DNA sequence: TGTGCCAGCAGTAGGACTAGCGAGACAGATACGCAGTATTTT.

This sequence joins TRBV28 and TRBJ2-7; the D gene is possibly TRBD2 (6 bases). Germline CDR1 MDHEN, CDR2 SYDVKM. Trimming left V 7 bases short and J 3 bases short, with 10 bases between. CDR3 length: 12 residues. The CDR3 sequence: CASKVEGYEQYF. For the CDR3, the DNA is TGTGCCAGCAAGGTGGAGGGCTACGAGCAGTACTTC.

This clone was observed many times. V usage is TRBV19 and J usage is TRBJ1-2, with TRBD1 identical over 8 bases. The CDR3 covers 16 residues. V was pared by 3 bases and J by 0 bases, with 6 bases of the junction left unmatched. CDR1 LNHDA and CDR2 SQIVND come from the germline V gene (reference sequence). The CDR3 nucleotides read TGTGCCAGTAGTATCTCCGGGACAGGAGCTAACTATGGCTACACCTTC. Its protein product is CASSISGTGANYGYTF.

In this sample, this clone turned up once. The chain employs TRBV5-1 and TRBJ2-2; no definite D call. The CDR3 has 17 amino acids. The V end lost 4 bases, the J end lost 2 bases, and 18 bases lay between the germline ends. In germline, CDR1 is SGHRS, CDR2 YFSETQ. DNA of the CDR3: TGCGCCAGCAGCCCCTTTGCAGGAGTCGGCAACACCGGGGAGCTGTTTTTT. Amino acids: CASSPFAGVGNTGELFF. The whole variable domain, remainder taken from reference TRBV5-1 and TRBJ2-2, is KAGVTQTPRYLIKTRGQQVTLSCSPISGHRSVSWYQQTPGQGLQFLFEYFSETQRNKGNFPGRFSGRQFSNSRSEMNVSTLELGDSALYLCASSPFAGVGNTGELFFGEGSRLTVL.

The rearrangement links TRBV28 to TRBJ2-4; TRBD1 matches at 7 bases. This CDR3 has 14 residues. J lost 6 bases, V lost 5 bases, and 7 bases had no gene match. CDR1 and CDR2 (germline): MDHEN, SYDVKM. CDR3 coding DNA: TGTGCCAGCAGTATACAGGGGCCTAGAAACATTCAGTACTTC. Protein sequence: CASSIQGPRNIQYF. Combining the CDR3 with reference TRBV28 and TRBJ2-4 gives the whole variable domain DVKVTQSSRYLVKRTGEKVFLECVQDMDHENMFWYRQDPGLGLRLIYFSYDVKMKEKGDIPEGYSVSREKKERFSLILESASTNQTSMYLCASSIQGPRNIQYFGAGTRLSVL.

The J gene is TRBJ2-2, the V gene TRBV5-1; 8 bases fit TRBD2. V was clipped by 1 base and J by 6 bases; unmatched bases: 2. The CDR3 extends over 14 amino acids. In germline, CDR1 is SGHRS, CDR2 YFSETQ. For the CDR3, the DNA is TGCGCCAGCAGCTTGAGACTAGCGTCCGGGGAGCTGTTTTTT. This encodes CASSLRLASGELFF. Full variable domain (remainder filled in from reference TRBV5-1 and TRBJ2-2): KAGVTQTPRYLIKTRGQQVTLSCSPISGHRSVSWYQQTPGQGLQFLFEYFSETQRNKGNFPGRFSGRQFSNSRSEMNVSTLELGDSALYLCASSLRLASGELFFGEGSRLTVL.

The chain carries TRBV5-1 and TRBJ2-7, with TRBD2 matching over 9 bases. V trimming: 5 bases; J trimming: 3 bases; junction bases outside the gene matches: 6. Germline V CDR1 and CDR2: SGHRS, YFSETQ. The CDR3 spans 14 residues. CDR3 DNA: TGCGCCAGCAGGGTTAGCGGGGGACTCTACGAGCAGTACTTC. Translation: CASRVSGGLYEQYF.